This TCR beta chain was captured by sequencing in a study of T cell repertoires in cytomegalovirus infection. Study-wide background: Shared public TCR beta signatures pointed to both CMV infection and a matching HLA type. The study's findings and limits: In two of eight donors, the top clonotype was HLA-C-restricted CMV-specific. Carriers of CMV and the relevant HLA type were discriminated by public TCR beta frequency.

This CDR3 spans 18 amino acids. V lost 1 base and J lost 6; bases outside the gene matches: 12. The germline V gene encodes CDR1 SGHTA and CDR2 FQGNSA. Each CDR3 protein is one row after TCRdb ran MiXCR on the reads. The table shows approximately 630,000 distinct CDR3 sequences, with approximately 24% occurring only once. This clonotype was counted many times. What it binds is not known. The sequencing input was CD8+ T cells from PBMCs. The TCR comes from a human donor in good health (CMV status not recorded). Some clones in this sample may be carry-over from other donors' samples. J is TRBJ2-2 and V is TRBV7-2; 9 bases are shared with TRBD1. The CDR3 is CASSLEGTGSVSAGELFF. The CDR3 DNA is TGTGCCAGCAGCTTAGAAGGGACAGGGTCGGTCTCGGCCGGGGAGCTGTTTTTT. Together with reference TRBV7-2 and TRBJ2-2, the CDR3 gives the full variable domain: GAGVSQSPSNKVTEKGKDVELRCDPISGHTALYWYRQSLGQGLEFLIYFQGNSAPDKSGLPSDRFSAERTGGSVSTLTIQRTQQEDSAVYLCASSLEGTGSVSAGELFFGEGSRLTVL.